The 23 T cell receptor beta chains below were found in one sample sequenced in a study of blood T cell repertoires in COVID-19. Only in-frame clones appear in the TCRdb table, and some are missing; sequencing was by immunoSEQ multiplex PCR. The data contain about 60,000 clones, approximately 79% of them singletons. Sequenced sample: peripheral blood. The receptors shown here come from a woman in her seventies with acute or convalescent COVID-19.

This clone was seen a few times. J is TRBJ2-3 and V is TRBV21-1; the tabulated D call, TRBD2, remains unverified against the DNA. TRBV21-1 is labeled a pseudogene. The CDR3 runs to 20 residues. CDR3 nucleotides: TGTGCCAGCCACCTCACTCCGTCTAGCGGGGGGGCCTGGGGAACAGATACGCAGTATTTT. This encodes CASHLTPSSGGAWGTDTQYF.

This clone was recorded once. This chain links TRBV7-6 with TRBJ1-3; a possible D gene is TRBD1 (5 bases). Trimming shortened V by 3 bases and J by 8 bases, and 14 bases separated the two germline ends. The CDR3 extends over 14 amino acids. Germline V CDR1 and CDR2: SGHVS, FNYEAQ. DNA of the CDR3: TGTGCCAGCAGCTTTACAGGAGGGATGGACACCATATATTTT. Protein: CASSFTGGMDTIYF.

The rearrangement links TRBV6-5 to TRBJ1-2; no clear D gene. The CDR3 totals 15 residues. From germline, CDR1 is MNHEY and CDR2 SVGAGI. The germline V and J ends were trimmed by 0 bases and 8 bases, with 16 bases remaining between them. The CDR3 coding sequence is TGTGCCAGCAGTTACTCCTCGGGTGTGTACCAGGGCTACACCTTC. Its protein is CASSYSSGVYQGYTF.

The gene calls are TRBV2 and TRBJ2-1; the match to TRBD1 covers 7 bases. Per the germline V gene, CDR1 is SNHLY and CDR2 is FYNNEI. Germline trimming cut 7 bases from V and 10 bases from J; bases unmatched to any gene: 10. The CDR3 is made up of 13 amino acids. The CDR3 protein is CASIQTGSGEQFF. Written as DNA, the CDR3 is TGTGCCAGCATCCAGACAGGGTCGGGCGAGCAGTTCTTC.

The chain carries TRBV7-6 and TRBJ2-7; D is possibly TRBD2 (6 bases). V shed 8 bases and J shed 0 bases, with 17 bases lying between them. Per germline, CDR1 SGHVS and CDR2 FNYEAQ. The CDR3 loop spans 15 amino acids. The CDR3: CASAMGGLSSYEQYF. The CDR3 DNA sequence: TGTGCCAGCGCCATGGGGGGTTTGAGCTCCTACGAGCAGTACTTC.

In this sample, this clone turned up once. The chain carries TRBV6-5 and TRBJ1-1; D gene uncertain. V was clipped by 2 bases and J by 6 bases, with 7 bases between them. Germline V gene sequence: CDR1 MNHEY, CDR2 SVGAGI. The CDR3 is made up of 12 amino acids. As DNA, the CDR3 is TGTGCCAGCAGTTACCTGCGGTCTGAAGCTTTCTTT. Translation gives CASSYLRSEAFF.

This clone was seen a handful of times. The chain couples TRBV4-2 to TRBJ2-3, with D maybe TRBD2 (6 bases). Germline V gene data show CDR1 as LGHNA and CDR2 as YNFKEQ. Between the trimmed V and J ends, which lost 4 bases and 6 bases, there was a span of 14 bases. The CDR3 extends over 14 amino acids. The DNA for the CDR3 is TGTGCCAGCAGCCGGGGGGACGAGGGGGATACGCAGTATTTT. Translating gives CASSRGDEGDTQYF.

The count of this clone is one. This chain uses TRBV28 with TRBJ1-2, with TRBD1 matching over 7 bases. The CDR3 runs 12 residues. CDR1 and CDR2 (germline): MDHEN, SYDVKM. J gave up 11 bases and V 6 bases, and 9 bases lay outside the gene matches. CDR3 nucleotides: TGTGCCAGCAGCAAAGACAGGGTGAGGTACACCTTC. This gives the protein CASSKDRVRYTF.

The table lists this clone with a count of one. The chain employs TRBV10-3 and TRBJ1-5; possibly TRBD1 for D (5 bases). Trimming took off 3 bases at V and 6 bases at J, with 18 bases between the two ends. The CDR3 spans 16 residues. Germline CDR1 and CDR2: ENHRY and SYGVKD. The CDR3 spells CAISEGRGRAVQPQHF. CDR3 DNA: TGTGCCATCAGTGAAGGAAGGGGCAGGGCAGTTCAGCCCCAGCATTTT.

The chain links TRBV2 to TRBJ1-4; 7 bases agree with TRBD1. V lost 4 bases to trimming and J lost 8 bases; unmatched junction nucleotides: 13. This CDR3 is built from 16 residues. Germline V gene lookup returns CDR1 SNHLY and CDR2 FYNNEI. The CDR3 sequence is CASSAHGGDRGEKLFF. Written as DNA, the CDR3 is TGTGCCAGCAGTGCCCACGGCGGGGACAGAGGGGAAAAACTGTTTTTT.

CDR3 bases: TGCGCCAGCAGCTTCGACGGGAGCTCTGGAAACACCATATATTTT. This translates into CASSFDGSSGNTIYF. This sequence joins TRBV5-1 and TRBJ1-3, with unresolved D. The CDR3 runs 15 residues. V lost 2 bases, J lost 0 bases, and 9 bases lay in between. Germline V gene sequence: CDR1 SGHRS, CDR2 YFSETQ.

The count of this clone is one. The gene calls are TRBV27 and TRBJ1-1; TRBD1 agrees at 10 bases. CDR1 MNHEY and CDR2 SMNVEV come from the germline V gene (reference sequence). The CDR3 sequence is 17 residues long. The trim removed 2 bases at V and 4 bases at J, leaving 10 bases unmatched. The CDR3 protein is CASSLVPGQGPSTEAFF. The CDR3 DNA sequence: TGTGCCAGCAGTTTAGTCCCGGGACAGGGGCCGAGCACTGAAGCTTTCTTT.

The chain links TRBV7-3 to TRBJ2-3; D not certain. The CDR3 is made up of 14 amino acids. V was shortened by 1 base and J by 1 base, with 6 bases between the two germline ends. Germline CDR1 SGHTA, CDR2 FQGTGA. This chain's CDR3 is CASSLNYGTDTQYF. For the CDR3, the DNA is TGTGCCAGCAGCTTAAACTACGGCACAGATACGCAGTATTTT.

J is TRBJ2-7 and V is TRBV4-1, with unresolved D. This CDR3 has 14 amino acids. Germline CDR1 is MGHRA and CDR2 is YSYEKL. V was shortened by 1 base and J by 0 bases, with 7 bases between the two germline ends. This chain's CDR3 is CASSQGYFSYEQYF. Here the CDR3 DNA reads TGCGCCAGCAGCCAAGGCTATTTCTCCTACGAGCAGTACTTC.

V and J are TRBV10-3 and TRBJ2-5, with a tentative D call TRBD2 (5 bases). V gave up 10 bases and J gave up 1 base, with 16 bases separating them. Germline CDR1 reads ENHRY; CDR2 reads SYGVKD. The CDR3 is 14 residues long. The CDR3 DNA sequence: TGTGCCACCTCCGGGGTGCATCGCCAAGAGACCCAGTACTTC. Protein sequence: CATSGVHRQETQYF.

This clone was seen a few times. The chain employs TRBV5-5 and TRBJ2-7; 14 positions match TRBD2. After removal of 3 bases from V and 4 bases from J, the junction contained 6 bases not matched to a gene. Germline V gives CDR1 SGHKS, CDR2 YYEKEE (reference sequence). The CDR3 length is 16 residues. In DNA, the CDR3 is TGTGCCAGCAGCTATGGGACTAGCGGGGGCAAATACGAGCAGTACTTC. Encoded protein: CASSYGTSGGKYEQYF.

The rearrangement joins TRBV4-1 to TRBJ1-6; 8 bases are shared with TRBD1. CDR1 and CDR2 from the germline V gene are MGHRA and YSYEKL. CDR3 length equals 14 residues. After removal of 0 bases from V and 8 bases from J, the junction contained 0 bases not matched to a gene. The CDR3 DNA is TGCGCCAGCAGCCAAGAACAGGGGGATTCACCCCTCCACTTT. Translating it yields CASSQEQGDSPLHF.

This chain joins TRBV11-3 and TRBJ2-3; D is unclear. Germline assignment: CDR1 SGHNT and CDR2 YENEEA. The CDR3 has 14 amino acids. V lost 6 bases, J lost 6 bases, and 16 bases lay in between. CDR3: CASSSSTGYDTQYF. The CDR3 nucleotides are TGTGCCAGCAGTTCCTCGACCGGGTACGATACGCAGTATTTT.

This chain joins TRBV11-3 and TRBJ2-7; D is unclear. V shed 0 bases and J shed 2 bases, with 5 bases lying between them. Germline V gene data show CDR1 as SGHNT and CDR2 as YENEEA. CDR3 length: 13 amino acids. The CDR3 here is CASSLDEAYEQYF. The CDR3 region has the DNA TGTGCCAGCAGCTTAGATGAGGCCTACGAGCAGTACTTC.

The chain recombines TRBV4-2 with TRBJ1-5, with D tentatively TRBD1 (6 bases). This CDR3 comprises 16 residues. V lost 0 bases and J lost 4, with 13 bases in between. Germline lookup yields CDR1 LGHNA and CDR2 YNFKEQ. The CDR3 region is CASSQDQGQTNQPQHF. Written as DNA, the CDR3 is TGTGCCAGCAGCCAAGATCAAGGACAGACTAATCAGCCCCAGCATTTT.

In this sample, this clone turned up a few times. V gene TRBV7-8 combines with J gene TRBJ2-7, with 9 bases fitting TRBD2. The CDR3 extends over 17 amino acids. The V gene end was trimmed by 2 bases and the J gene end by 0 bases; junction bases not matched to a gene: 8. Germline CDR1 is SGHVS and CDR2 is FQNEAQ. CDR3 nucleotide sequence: TGTGCCAGCAGCTTAAAAGCGGGGGGCGGAAGCTCCTACGAGCAGTACTTC. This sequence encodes CASSLKAGGGSSYEQYF.

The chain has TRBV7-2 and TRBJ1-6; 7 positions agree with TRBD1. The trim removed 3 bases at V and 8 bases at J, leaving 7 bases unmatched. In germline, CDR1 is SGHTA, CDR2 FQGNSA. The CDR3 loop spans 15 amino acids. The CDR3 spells CASSFGDRRYSPLHF. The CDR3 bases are TGTGCCAGCAGCTTCGGGGACAGACGGTATTCACCCCTCCACTTT. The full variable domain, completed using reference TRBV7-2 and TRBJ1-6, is GAGVSQSPSNKVTEKGKDVELRCDPISGHTALYWYRQSLGQGLEFLIYFQGNSAPDKSGLPSDRFSAERTGGSVSTLTIQRTQQEDSAVYLCASSFGDRRYSPLHFGNGTRLTVT.

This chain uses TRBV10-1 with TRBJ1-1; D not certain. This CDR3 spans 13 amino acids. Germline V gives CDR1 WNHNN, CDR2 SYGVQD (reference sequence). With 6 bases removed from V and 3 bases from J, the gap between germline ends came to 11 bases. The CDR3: CASRLQEDTEAFF. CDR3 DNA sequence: TGCGCCAGCAGGCTCCAGGAGGACACTGAAGCTTTCTTT.